This TCR beta chain is drawn from a study of cytomegalovirus exposure and HLA in healthy donors. Libraries were prepared by immunoSEQ multiplex PCR; TCRdb keeps only in-frame clonotypes and omits some of them. The table shows some 170,000 clones, with about 86% occurring only once. V was pared by 2 bases and J by 7 bases, with 12 bases between. This CDR3 has 13 amino acids. Per germline, CDR1 SGHRS and CDR2 YFSETQ. Sequenced: PBMCs. This sequence was found in a woman under 30 in good health and CMV-seronegative. The rearrangement links TRBV5-1 to TRBJ2-5; tentatively, D is TRBD1 (5 bases). CDR3: CASSFDFQGTQYF. In nucleotides, the CDR3 is TGCGCCAGCAGCTTCGACTTTCAGGGGACCCAGTACTTC. The whole variable domain, remainder taken from reference TRBV5-1 and TRBJ2-5, is KAGVTQTPRYLIKTRGQQVTLSCSPISGHRSVSWYQQTPGQGLQFLFEYFSETQRNKGNFPGRFSGRQFSNSRSEMNVSTLELGDSALYLCASSFDFQGTQYFGPGTRLLVL.